This T cell receptor beta chain was obtained from a study of blood T cell repertoires in COVID-19. Turning to the study itself: Sample material is recorded as cDNA or gDNA derived from T cells, B-cell-depleted T cells, or PBMCs.

Researchers sorted participants into cohorts using their self-reported clinical history. The data were produced by immunoSEQ multiplex PCR, yet TCRdb's version contains in-frame clones alone and is incomplete. The data show about 210,000 clones, approximately 75% seen once. The clonotype comes from a man aged 40-49 years who had recovered from COVID-19. The sample consisted of PBMCs or T cells enriched from blood (not recorded which).

In nucleotides, the CDR3 is TGTGCCAGCAGCCCCGGGACAGGGGTTAACACCGGGGAGCTGTTTTTT. Translation: CASSPGTGVNTGELFF. The rearrangement uses TRBV7-9 and TRBJ2-2; 10 positions agree with TRBD1. The CDR3 sequence is 16 residues long. Germline-derived CDR1 and CDR2 are SEHNR and FQNEAQ (reference sequence). The trim removed 5 bases at V and 2 bases at J, leaving 5 bases unmatched.